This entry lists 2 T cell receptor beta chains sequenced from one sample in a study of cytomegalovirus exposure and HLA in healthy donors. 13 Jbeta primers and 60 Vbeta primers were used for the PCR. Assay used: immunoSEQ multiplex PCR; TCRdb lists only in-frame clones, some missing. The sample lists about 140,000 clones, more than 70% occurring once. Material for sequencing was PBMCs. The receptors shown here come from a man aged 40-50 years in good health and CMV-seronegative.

The DNA for the CDR3 is TGTGCCAGCAGTAAGGGGATTCTTCATGGCTACACCTTC. It yields the protein CASSKGILHGYTF. The chain is built from TRBV6-5 and TRBJ1-2, with D maybe TRBD1 (5 bases). The germline V and J ends were trimmed by 5 bases and 6 bases, with 13 bases remaining between them. This CDR3 region has 13 residues. Germline lookup yields CDR1 MNHEY and CDR2 SVGAGI.

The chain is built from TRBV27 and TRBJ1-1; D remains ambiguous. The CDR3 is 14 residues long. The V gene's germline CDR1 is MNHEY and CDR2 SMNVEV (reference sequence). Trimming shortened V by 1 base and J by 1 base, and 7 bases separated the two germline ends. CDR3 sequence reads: CASSLFHRNTEAFF. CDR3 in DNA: TGTGCCAGCAGTTTATTCCACAGGAACACTGAAGCTTTCTTT.